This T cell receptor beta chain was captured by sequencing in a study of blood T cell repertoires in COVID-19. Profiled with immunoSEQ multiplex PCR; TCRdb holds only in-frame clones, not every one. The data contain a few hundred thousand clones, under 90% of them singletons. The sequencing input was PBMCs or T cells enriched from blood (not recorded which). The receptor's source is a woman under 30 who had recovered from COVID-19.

CDR3 protein: CASSSGSPDTQYF. The CDR3 DNA reads as TGTGCCAGCAGTTCTGGGAGCCCAGATACGCAGTATTTT. The chain couples TRBV27 to TRBJ2-3, with a tentative D call TRBD2 (5 bases). CDR1 is MNHEY, CDR2 SMNVEV, per germline (reference sequence). CDR3 length: 13 amino acids. The V end was cut by 4 bases, the J end by 4 bases, with 9 bases between.